Sequencing of this TCR beta chain was carried out in a study of T-cell reconstitution after alpha-beta-depleted transplantation in children. Germline V gene data show CDR1 as DFQATT and CDR2 as SNEGSKA (reference sequence). The CDR3 length is 13 residues. V dropped 4 bases and J dropped 0 bases, with 8 bases sitting between them. This sample's TCRbeta library carried unique molecular identifier barcodes. TCRdb passed the PCR reads through MiXCR, listing each CDR3 protein once. The sample lists about 420,000 distinct CDR3 sequences, approximately 10% occurring once. This clonotype was seen a few times.

The receptor's source is a human donor who donated a stem cell graft to a child with acute myeloid leukemia. Sequencing was performed on PBMCs from the stem cell graft donor, taken from the stem cell graft. The V gene is TRBV20-1, the J gene TRBJ2-3, with D perhaps matching TRBD2 (5 bases). CDR3 DNA sequence: TGCAGTGCTAAGTGGGAGAGCACAGATACGCAGTATTTT. Amino acid sequence: CSAKWESTDTQYF.